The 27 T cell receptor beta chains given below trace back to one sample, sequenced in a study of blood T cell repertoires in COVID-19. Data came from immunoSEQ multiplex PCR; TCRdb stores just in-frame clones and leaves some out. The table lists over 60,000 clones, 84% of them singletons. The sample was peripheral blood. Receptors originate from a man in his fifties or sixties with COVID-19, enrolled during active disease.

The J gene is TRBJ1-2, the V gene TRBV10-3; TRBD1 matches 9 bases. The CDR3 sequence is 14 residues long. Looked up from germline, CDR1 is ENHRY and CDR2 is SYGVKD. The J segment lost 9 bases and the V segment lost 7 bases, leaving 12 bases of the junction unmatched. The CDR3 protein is CAITQGQGAKSYTF. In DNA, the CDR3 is TGTGCCATCACCCAGGGACAGGGCGCTAAAAGCTACACCTTC.

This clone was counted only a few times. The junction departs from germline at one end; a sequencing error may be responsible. CDR3 region: CASTYRRGARTEAFF. CDR3 bases: TGTGCCAGCACTTACAGGCGGGGGGCGCGCACTGAAGCTTTCTTT. This sequence joins TRBV6-5 and TRBJ1-1, with D possibly TRBD1 on 6 matching bases. The CDR3 extends over 15 amino acids. Germline V gives CDR1 MNHEY, CDR2 SVGAGI.

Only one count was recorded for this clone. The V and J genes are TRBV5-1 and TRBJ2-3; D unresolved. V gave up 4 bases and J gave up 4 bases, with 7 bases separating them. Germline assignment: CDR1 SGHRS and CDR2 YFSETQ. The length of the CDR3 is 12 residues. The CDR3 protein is CASSPESDTQYF. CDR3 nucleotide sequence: TGCGCCAGCAGCCCGGAGTCAGATACGCAGTATTTT.

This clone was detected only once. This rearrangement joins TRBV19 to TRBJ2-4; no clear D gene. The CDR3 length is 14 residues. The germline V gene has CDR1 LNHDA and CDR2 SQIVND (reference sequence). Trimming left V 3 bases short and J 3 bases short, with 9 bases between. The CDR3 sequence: CASSIRSVKNIQYF. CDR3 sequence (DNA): TGTGCCAGTAGTATTCGGTCGGTCAAAAACATTCAGTACTTC.

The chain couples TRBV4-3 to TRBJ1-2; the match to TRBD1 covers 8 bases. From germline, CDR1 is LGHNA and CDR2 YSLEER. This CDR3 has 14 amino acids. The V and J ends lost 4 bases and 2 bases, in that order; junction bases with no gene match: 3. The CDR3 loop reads CASSPTGDNYGYTF. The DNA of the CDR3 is TGCGCCAGCAGCCCGACAGGGGACAACTATGGCTACACCTTC.

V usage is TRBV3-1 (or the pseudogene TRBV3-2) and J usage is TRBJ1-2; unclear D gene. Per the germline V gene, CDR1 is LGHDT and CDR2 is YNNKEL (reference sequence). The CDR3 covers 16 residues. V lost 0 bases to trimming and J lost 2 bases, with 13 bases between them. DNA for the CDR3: TGTGCCAGCAGCCAAGAGAGTCCCTGGGCGAACTATGGCTACACCTTC. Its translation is CASSQESPWANYGYTF.

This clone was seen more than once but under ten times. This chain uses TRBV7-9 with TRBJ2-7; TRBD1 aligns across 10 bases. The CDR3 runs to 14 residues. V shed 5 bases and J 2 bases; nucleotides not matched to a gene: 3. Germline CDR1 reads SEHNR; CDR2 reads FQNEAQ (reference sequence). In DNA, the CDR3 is TGTGCCAGCAGCCCAGGGACAGGGGCCTACGAGCAGTACTTC. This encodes CASSPGTGAYEQYF.

For the CDR3, the DNA is TGTGCCAGCAGGGGGCACTACGAGCAGTACTTC. This translates into CASRGHYEQYF. The chain joins TRBV2 to TRBJ2-7; TRBD1 might be the D (5 bases). With 6 bases removed from V and 3 bases from J, the gap between germline ends came to 6 bases. This CDR3 has 11 residues. Germline lookup yields CDR1 SNHLY and CDR2 FYNNEI.

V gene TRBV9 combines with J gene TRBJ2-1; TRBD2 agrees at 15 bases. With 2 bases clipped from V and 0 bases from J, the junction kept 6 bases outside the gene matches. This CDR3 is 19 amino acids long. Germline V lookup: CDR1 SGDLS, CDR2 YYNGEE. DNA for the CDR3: TGTGCCAGCAGCGTTGGCGGACTAGCGGGGGGGAGCTCCTACAATGAGCAGTTCTTC. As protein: CASSVGGLAGGSSYNEQFF.

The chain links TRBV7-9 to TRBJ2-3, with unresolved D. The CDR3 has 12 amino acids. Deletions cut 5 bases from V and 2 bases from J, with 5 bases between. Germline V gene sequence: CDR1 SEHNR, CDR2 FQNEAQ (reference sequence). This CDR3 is CASSLFTDTQYF. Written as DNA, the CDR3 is TGTGCCAGCAGCCTATTCACAGATACGCAGTATTTT.

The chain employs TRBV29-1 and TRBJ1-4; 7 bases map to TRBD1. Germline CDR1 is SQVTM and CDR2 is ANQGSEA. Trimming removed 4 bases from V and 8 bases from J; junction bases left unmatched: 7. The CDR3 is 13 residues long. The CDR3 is CSVVEGAGEKLFF. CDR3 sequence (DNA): TGCAGCGTTGTGGAGGGGGCTGGGGAAAAACTGTTTTTT.

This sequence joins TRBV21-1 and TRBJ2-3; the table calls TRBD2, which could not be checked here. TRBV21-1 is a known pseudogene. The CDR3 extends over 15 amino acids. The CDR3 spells CASSLAGKATDTQYF. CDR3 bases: TGTGCCAGCTCCCTGGCGGGGAAGGCGACAGATACGCAGTATTTT.

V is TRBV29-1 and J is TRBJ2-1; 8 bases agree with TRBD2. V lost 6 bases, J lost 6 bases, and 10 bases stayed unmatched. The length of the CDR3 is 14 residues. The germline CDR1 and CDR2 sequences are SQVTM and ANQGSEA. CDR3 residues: CSVAPMAGGNEQFF. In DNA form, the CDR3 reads TGCAGCGTGGCCCCCATGGCGGGGGGCAATGAGCAGTTCTTC.

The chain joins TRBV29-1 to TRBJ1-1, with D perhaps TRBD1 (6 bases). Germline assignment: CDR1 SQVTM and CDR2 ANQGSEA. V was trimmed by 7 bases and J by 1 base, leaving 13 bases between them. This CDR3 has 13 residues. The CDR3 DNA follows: TGCAGCGGGTACAGGGTAGAGAACACTGAAGCTTTCTTT. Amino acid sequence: CSGYRVENTEAFF.

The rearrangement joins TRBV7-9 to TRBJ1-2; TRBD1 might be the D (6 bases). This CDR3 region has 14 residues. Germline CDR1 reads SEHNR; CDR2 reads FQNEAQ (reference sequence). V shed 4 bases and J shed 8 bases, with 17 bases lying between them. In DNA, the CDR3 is TGTGCCAGCAGCTCCCGACGGGACATGGGGGGCTACACCTTC. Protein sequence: CASSSRRDMGGYTF.

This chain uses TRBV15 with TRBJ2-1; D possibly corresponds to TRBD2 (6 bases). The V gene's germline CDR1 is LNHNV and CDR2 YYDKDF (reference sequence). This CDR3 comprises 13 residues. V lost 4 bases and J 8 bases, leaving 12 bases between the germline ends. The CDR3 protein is CATSTDSGDEQFF. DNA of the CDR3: TGTGCCACCAGCACGGACTCGGGGGATGAGCAGTTCTTC.

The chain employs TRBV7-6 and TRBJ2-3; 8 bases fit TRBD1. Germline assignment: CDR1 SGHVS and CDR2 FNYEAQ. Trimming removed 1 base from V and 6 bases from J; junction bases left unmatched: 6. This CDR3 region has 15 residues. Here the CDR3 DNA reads TGTGCCAGCAGCTTAGAGGGACAGGATTTCGATACGCAGTATTTT. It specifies CASSLEGQDFDTQYF. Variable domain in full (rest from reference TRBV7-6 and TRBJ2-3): GAGVSQSPRYKVTKRGQDVALRCDPISGHVSLYWYRQALGQGPEFLTYFNYEAQQDKSGLPNDRFSAERPEGSISTLTIQRTEQRDSAMYRCASSLEGQDFDTQYFGPGTRLTVL.

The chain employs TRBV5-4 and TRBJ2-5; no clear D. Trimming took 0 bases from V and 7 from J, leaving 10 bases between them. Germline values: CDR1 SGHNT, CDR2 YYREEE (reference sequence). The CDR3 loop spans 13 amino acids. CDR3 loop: CASSLDSLGTQYF. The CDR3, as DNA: TGTGCCAGCAGCTTGGACAGCCTGGGGACCCAGTACTTC.

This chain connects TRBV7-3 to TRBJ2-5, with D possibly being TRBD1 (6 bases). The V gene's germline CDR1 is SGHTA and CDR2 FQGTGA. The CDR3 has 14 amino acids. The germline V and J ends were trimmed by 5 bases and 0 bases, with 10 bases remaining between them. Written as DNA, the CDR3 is TGTGCCAGCAGCCAAACAGGGAACCAAGAGACCCAGTACTTC. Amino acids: CASSQTGNQETQYF.

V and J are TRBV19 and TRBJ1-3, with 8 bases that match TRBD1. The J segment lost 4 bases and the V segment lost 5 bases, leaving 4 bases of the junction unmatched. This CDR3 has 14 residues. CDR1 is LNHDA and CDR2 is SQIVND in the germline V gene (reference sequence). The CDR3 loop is CASSLRGQGNTIYF. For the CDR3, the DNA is TGTGCCAGTAGTCTCAGGGGGCAAGGAAACACCATATATTTT.

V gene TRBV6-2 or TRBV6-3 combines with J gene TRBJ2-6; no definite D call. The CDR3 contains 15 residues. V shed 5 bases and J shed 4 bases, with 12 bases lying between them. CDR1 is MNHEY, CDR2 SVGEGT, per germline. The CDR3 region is CASSRVPMGANVLTF. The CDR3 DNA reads TGTGCCAGCAGTCGAGTTCCCATGGGGGCCAACGTCCTGACTTTC.

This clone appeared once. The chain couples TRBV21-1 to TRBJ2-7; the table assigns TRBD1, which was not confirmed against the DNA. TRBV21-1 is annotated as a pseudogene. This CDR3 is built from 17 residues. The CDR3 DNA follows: TGTGCCAGCAGCAATCCAGGGGCCGGGACCGCTTTTGGTTTGCAGTACTTC. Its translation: CASSNPGAGTAFGLQYF.

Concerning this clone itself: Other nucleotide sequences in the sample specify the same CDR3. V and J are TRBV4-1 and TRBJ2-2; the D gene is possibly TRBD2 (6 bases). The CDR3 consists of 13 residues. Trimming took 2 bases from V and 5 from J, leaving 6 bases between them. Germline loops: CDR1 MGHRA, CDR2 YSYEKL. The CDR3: CASSQRGTGELFF. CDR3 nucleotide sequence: TGCGCCAGCAGCCAACGGGGGACCGGGGAGCTGTTTTTT.

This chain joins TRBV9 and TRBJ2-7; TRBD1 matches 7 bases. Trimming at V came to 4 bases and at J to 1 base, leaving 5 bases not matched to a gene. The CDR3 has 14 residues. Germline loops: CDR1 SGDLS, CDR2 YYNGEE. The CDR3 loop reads CASSPWDSSYEQYF. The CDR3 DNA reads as TGTGCCAGCAGCCCCTGGGACAGTTCCTACGAGCAGTACTTC.

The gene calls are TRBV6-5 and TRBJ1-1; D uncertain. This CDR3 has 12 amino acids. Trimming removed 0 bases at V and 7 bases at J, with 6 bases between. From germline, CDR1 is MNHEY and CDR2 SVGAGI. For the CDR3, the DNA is TGTGCCAGCAGTTACTCGTCCGGTGAAGCTTTCTTT. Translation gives CASSYSSGEAFF.

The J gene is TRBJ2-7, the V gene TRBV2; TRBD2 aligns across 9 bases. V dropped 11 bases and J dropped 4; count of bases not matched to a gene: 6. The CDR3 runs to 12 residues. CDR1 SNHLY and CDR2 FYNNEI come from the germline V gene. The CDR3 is CAGRGGRYEQYF. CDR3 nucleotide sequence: TGTGCCGGGCGGGGGGGCCGGTACGAGCAGTACTTC.

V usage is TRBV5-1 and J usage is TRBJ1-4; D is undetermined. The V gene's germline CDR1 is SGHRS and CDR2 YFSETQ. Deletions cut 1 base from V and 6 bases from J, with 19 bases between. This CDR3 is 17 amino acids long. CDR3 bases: TGCGCCAGCAGCTTGTCTGGCTACCGGGAAGAGGATGAAAAACTGTTTTTT. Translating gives CASSLSGYREEDEKLFF.